The clone carrying this T cell receptor beta chain was detected a few times. Sequenced by immunoSEQ multiplex PCR; TCRdb stores in-frame clones only, minus some. The sample yields 150,000 to 200,000 clones, 84% seen once. This entry is derived from a study of cytomegalovirus exposure and HLA in healthy donors. Background on the study: The roughly 120 validation repertoires, a later analysis reported, used the same platform as the 550 to 800 first-cohort repertoires.

Trimming removed 2 bases from V and 8 bases from J, with 9 bases in between. Germline V gene data show CDR1 as GTSNPN and CDR2 as SVGIG (reference sequence). CDR3 length equals 11 residues. This clonotype originated in a man under 40 in good health and CMV-seropositive. J is TRBJ1-2 and V is TRBV30, with D perhaps TRBD1 (5 bases). Source material: PBMCs. CDR3 in DNA: TGTGCCTGGAGTAAAGGGGCAGGCTACACCTTC. Translated, it gives CAWSKGAGYTF.